Listed below are T cell receptor beta chains from one sample, sequenced in a study of cytomegalovirus exposure and HLA in healthy donors. Profiled with immunoSEQ multiplex PCR; TCRdb holds only in-frame clones, not every one. The sample yields over 200,000 clones, 85% to 90% seen once. The sequenced sample was PBMCs. The receptors were sampled from a woman aged 18-29 years in good health and CMV-seronegative. The CDR3 runs from the conserved cysteine through the conserved F or W. The order of the fields is V gene, D gene, J gene, clone size, CDR3 protein, CDR3 DNA. The D gene is left open where the match is weak. Clone size, where shown, is once, few, many, or a class for clones that have expanded.

V gene: TRBV6-6; D gene: .; J gene: TRBJ2-7; clone size: .; CDR3 protein: CASSRTATYEQYF; CDR3 DNA: TGTGCCAGCTCAAGGACAGCGACCTACGAGCAGTACTTC
V gene: TRBV28; D gene: TRBD1; J gene: TRBJ2-7; clone size: .; CDR3 protein: CASSDTSGTGRSEQYF; CDR3 DNA: TGTGCCAGCAGCGACACTTCCGGGACAGGGCGATCCGAGCAGTACTTC
V gene: TRBV27; D gene: TRBD1; J gene: TRBJ1-5; clone size: .; CDR3 protein: CASSRRQGDASNQPQHF; CDR3 DNA: TGTGCCAGCAGTCGAAGACAGGGGGACGCTAGCAATCAGCCCCAGCATTTT
V gene: TRBV11-3; D gene: TRBD2; J gene: TRBJ2-7; clone size: .; CDR3 protein: CASSLRSRGNWRESHEQYF; CDR3 DNA: TGTGCCAGCAGCTTACGTTCCCGAGGTAATTGGCGGGAGTCCCACGAGCAGTACTTC
V gene: TRBV9; D gene: TRBD2; J gene: TRBJ2-1; clone size: .; CDR3 protein: CASSVGLAGVDEQFF; CDR3 DNA: TGTGCCAGCAGCGTAGGCCTAGCGGGAGTCGATGAGCAGTTCTTC
V gene: TRBV9; D gene: TRBD1; J gene: TRBJ2-2; clone size: .; CDR3 protein: CASSERGGQGSGELFF; CDR3 DNA: TGTGCCAGCAGCGAAAGAGGGGGACAGGGGTCCGGGGAGCTGTTTTTT
V gene: TRBV5-1; D gene: .; J gene: TRBJ2-5; clone size: .; CDR3 protein: CASSLEANIRQETQYF; CDR3 DNA: TGCGCCAGCAGCTTGGAAGCCAACATCAGGCAGGAGACCCAGTACTTC
V gene: TRBV5-1; D gene: TRBD1; J gene: TRBJ2-7; clone size: .; CDR3 protein: CASGNGQGSYEQYF; CDR3 DNA: TGCGCCAGCGGTAATGGACAGGGGTCCTACGAGCAGTACTTC
V gene: TRBV29-1; D gene: TRBD1; J gene: TRBJ2-3; clone size: once; CDR3 protein: CSVYRDRGADTQYF; CDR3 DNA: TGCAGCGTTTACCGGGACAGGGGGGCAGATACGCAGTATTTT
V gene: TRBV6-5; D gene: TRBD1; J gene: TRBJ2-7; clone size: .; CDR3 protein: CASSPRTGGFYEQYF; CDR3 DNA: TGTGCCAGCAGTCCCCGGACAGGGGGTTTCTACGAGCAGTACTTC
V gene: TRBV6-1; D gene: .; J gene: TRBJ1-1; clone size: .; CDR3 protein: CASSNLWGPNTEAFF; CDR3 DNA: TGTGCCAGCAGTAACCTTTGGGGGCCGAACACTGAAGCTTTCTTT
V gene: TRBV6-1; D gene: .; J gene: TRBJ2-4; clone size: .; CDR3 protein: CASRQGAPKNIQYF; CDR3 DNA: TGTGCCAGCAGACAGGGCGCGCCCAAAAACATTCAGTACTTC
V gene: TRBV4-3; D gene: .; J gene: TRBJ2-7; clone size: .; CDR3 protein: CASSQHYRVSEQYF; CDR3 DNA: TGCGCCAGCAGCCAACACTACAGGGTCAGCGAGCAGTACTTC
V gene: TRBV6-1; D gene: TRBD2; J gene: TRBJ2-7; clone size: .; CDR3 protein: CASSEAFLAGGDEQYF; CDR3 DNA: TGTGCCAGCAGTGAAGCATTCCTAGCGGGAGGGGACGAGCAGTACTTC
V gene: TRBV18; D gene: .; J gene: TRBJ1-2; clone size: .; CDR3 protein: CASSPQEYYGYTF; CDR3 DNA: TGTGCCAGCTCTCCACAGGAGTACTATGGCTACACCTTC
V gene: TRBV4-2; D gene: TRBD1; J gene: TRBJ1-3; clone size: .; CDR3 protein: CASSARDRAGGNTIYF; CDR3 DNA: TGTGCCAGCAGCGCGCGGGACAGGGCAGGAGGAAACACCATATATTTT
V gene: TRBV28; D gene: .; J gene: TRBJ1-1; clone size: .; CDR3 protein: CASSLAGAGTEAFF; CDR3 DNA: TGTGCCAGCAGTTTAGCGGGGGCGGGCACTGAAGCTTTCTTT
V gene: TRBV13; D gene: .; J gene: TRBJ2-5; clone size: .; CDR3 protein: CASSSWGGLSETQYF; CDR3 DNA: TGTGCCAGCAGCTCCTGGGGGGGCCTTTCTGAGACCCAGTACTTC
V gene: TRBV2; D gene: .; J gene: TRBJ1-1; clone size: .; CDR3 protein: CASRLLGSGHMNTEAFF; CDR3 DNA: TGTGCCAGCAGACTATTGGGGTCAGGACACATGAACACTGAAGCTTTCTTT
V gene: TRBV4-2; D gene: .; J gene: TRBJ1-3; clone size: .; CDR3 protein: CASSQGWRGPSGNTIYF; CDR3 DNA: TGTGCCAGCAGCCAAGGGTGGCGGGGACCGTCTGGAAACACCATATATTTT
V gene: TRBV19; D gene: TRBD2; J gene: TRBJ2-7; clone size: .; CDR3 protein: CASSPGLAGGVYEQYF; CDR3 DNA: TGTGCCAGTAGTCCCGGACTAGCGGGGGGGGTCTACGAGCAGTACTTC
V gene: TRBV19; D gene: TRBD1; J gene: TRBJ1-1; clone size: .; CDR3 protein: CASSIGQGASTEAFF; CDR3 DNA: TGTGCCAGTAGTATAGGACAGGGGGCGTCCACTGAAGCTTTCTTT
V gene: TRBV11-2; D gene: .; J gene: TRBJ2-1; clone size: .; CDR3 protein: CASSLGEAGEQFF; CDR3 DNA: TGTGCCAGCAGCTTAGGGGAGGCGGGGGAGCAGTTCTTC
V gene: TRBV18; D gene: TRBD2; J gene: TRBJ2-1; clone size: .; CDR3 protein: CASSPGLAGGSYNEQFF; CDR3 DNA: TGTGCCAGCTCTCCAGGACTAGCGGGAGGATCCTACAATGAGCAGTTCTTC
V gene: TRBV28; D gene: .; J gene: TRBJ2-3; clone size: .; CDR3 protein: CASSPRTGGNTDTQYF; CDR3 DNA: TGTGCCAGCAGTCCGAGGACTGGGGGGAACACAGATACGCAGTATTTT
V gene: TRBV5-1; D gene: TRBD2; J gene: TRBJ2-5; clone size: .; CDR3 protein: CASSPGLAGGPGGETQYF; CDR3 DNA: TGCGCCAGCAGCCCAGGACTAGCGGGAGGGCCGGGCGGGGAGACCCAGTACTTC
V gene: TRBV5-1; D gene: TRBD2; J gene: TRBJ2-1; clone size: .; CDR3 protein: CASSLGGTSSGRANNEQFF; CDR3 DNA: TGCGCCAGCAGCTTGGGCGGCACAAGTAGCGGGAGGGCAAACAATGAGCAGTTCTTC
V gene: TRBV6-6; D gene: TRBD2; J gene: TRBJ2-7; clone size: .; CDR3 protein: CASTLSGTGSYEQYF; CDR3 DNA: TGTGCCAGCACCCTAAGCGGGACTGGGTCCTACGAGCAGTACTTC
V gene: TRBV7-2; D gene: .; J gene: TRBJ1-3; clone size: .; CDR3 protein: CASSSHSGAGNTIYF; CDR3 DNA: TGTGCCAGCAGTTCTCATTCAGGGGCGGGAAACACCATATATTTT
V gene: TRBV4-1; D gene: TRBD2; J gene: TRBJ2-3; clone size: once; CDR3 protein: CASSHSRASGFTDTQYF; CDR3 DNA: TGCGCCAGCAGCCACAGTCGAGCTAGCGGGTTTACAGATACGCAGTATTTT
V gene: TRBV7-2; D gene: .; J gene: TRBJ2-5; clone size: .; CDR3 protein: CASSSTGYGETQYF; CDR3 DNA: TGTGCCAGCAGCTCCACAGGGTACGGAGAGACCCAGTACTTC
V gene: TRBV11-2; D gene: TRBD2; J gene: TRBJ2-2; clone size: .; CDR3 protein: CASSSRLAGVPGELFF; CDR3 DNA: TGTGCCAGCAGCTCAAGACTAGCGGGAGTACCCGGGGAGCTGTTTTTT
V gene: TRBV13; D gene: .; J gene: TRBJ2-7; clone size: once; CDR3 protein: CASSLGTGLYEQYF; CDR3 DNA: TGTGCCAGCAGCTTAGGCACCGGACTCTACGAGCAGTACTTC
V gene: TRBV11-2; D gene: TRBD1; J gene: TRBJ2-5; clone size: .; CDR3 protein: CASSLSGQGLWETQYF; CDR3 DNA: TGTGCCAGCAGCCTATCCGGACAGGGGCTTTGGGAGACCCAGTACTTC
V gene: TRBV4-1; D gene: .; J gene: TRBJ2-7; clone size: .; CDR3 protein: CASSQGRAASSYEQYF; CDR3 DNA: TGCGCCAGCAGCCAAGGGAGGGCGGCCAGCTCCTACGAGCAGTACTTC
V gene: TRBV11-1; D gene: TRBD1; J gene: TRBJ2-1; clone size: few; CDR3 protein: CASSYGQGAIDEQFF; CDR3 DNA: TGTGCCAGCAGCTACGGACAGGGGGCCATCGATGAGCAGTTCTTC
V gene: TRBV19; D gene: .; J gene: TRBJ2-7; clone size: few; CDR3 protein: CASPQVSYEQYF; CDR3 DNA: TGTGCCAGTCCGCAGGTTTCCTACGAGCAGTACTTC
V gene: TRBV13; D gene: TRBD1; J gene: TRBJ1-2; clone size: .; CDR3 protein: CASSFGQGSVGYTF; CDR3 DNA: TGTGCCAGCAGCTTCGGACAGGGGAGTGTTGGCTACACCTTC
V gene: TRBV29-1; D gene: TRBD1; J gene: TRBJ2-3; clone size: .; CDR3 protein: CSVKSWTGDALRGDTQYF; CDR3 DNA: TGCAGCGTTAAGTCGTGGACAGGGGATGCCCTCAGGGGGGATACGCAGTATTTT
V gene: TRBV7-2; D gene: TRBD1; J gene: TRBJ2-7; clone size: .; CDR3 protein: CASSTDRGYEQYF; CDR3 DNA: TGTGCCAGCAGCACCGACAGGGGCTACGAGCAGTACTTC
V gene: TRBV18; D gene: TRBD2; J gene: TRBJ2-1; clone size: once; CDR3 protein: CASSLGLAGVGEQFF; CDR3 DNA: TGTGCCAGCTCCCTCGGACTAGCGGGAGTTGGTGAGCAGTTCTTC
V gene: TRBV5-4; D gene: .; J gene: TRBJ2-1; clone size: .; CDR3 protein: CASSSTAISGNEQFF; CDR3 DNA: TGTGCCAGCAGCTCCACAGCTATTTCTGGCAATGAGCAGTTCTTC
V gene: TRBV9; D gene: TRBD2; J gene: TRBJ2-3; clone size: .; CDR3 protein: CASSVAASGSARDTQYF; CDR3 DNA: TGTGCCAGCAGCGTAGCGGCTAGCGGGAGCGCCCGGGATACGCAGTATTTT
V gene: TRBV6-6; D gene: .; J gene: TRBJ1-1; clone size: .; CDR3 protein: CASSYSGEGTEAFF; CDR3 DNA: TGTGCCAGCAGTTACTCGGGCGAGGGCACTGAAGCTTTCTTT
V gene: TRBV18; D gene: .; J gene: TRBJ2-4; clone size: .; CDR3 protein: CASSQTGTIGNIQYF; CDR3 DNA: TGTGCCAGCTCACAGACCGGGACAATAGGAAACATTCAGTACTTC
V gene: TRBV7-9; D gene: TRBD2; J gene: TRBJ2-7; clone size: .; CDR3 protein: CASSFTSSGVSYEQYF; CDR3 DNA: TGTGCCAGCAGCTTTACCTCTAGCGGGGTCTCCTACGAGCAGTACTTC
V gene: TRBV6-1; D gene: .; J gene: TRBJ1-3; clone size: .; CDR3 protein: CASSEWGRRSGNTIYF; CDR3 DNA: TGTGCCAGCAGCGAATGGGGGAGGCGTTCTGGAAACACCATATATTTT
V gene: TRBV6-5; D gene: .; J gene: TRBJ1-5; clone size: .; CDR3 protein: CASSLTGPHQPQHF; CDR3 DNA: TGTGCCAGCAGTTTGACTGGCCCACACCAGCCCCAGCATTTT
V gene: TRBV15; D gene: TRBD1; J gene: TRBJ1-4; clone size: .; CDR3 protein: CATSRDSTGGFEKLFF; CDR3 DNA: TGTGCCACCAGCAGAGATTCGACAGGGGGATTTGAAAAACTGTTTTTT
V gene: TRBV29-1; D gene: .; J gene: TRBJ2-7; clone size: .; CDR3 protein: CSVGGLLPPEIAYEQYF; CDR3 DNA: TGCAGCGTCGGGGGACTGCTTCCCCCCGAGATAGCGTACGAGCAGTACTTC
V gene: TRBV5-1; D gene: .; J gene: TRBJ2-7; clone size: .; CDR3 protein: CASSFLAVTHYEQYF; CDR3 DNA: TGCGCCAGCAGCTTCCTAGCCGTCACACACTACGAGCAGTACTTC
V gene: TRBV23-1; D gene: .; J gene: TRBJ1-5; clone size: .; CDR3 protein: CASSQSWSFDQPQHF; CDR3 DNA: TGCGCCAGCAGTCAATCGTGGAGTTTTGATCAGCCCCAGCATTTT
V gene: TRBV6-1; D gene: TRBD1; J gene: TRBJ1-1; clone size: .; CDR3 protein: CASSGDSTYTEAFF; CDR3 DNA: TGTGCCAGCAGTGGGGACAGCACTTACACTGAAGCTTTCTTT
V gene: TRBV29-1; D gene: .; J gene: TRBJ2-1; clone size: .; CDR3 protein: CSVEGTSPLRFF; CDR3 DNA: TGCAGCGTTGAGGGGACTTCTCCCCTTCGGTTCTTC
V gene: TRBV27; D gene: .; J gene: TRBJ2-1; clone size: .; CDR3 protein: CASSLVDRRTNEQFF; CDR3 DNA: TGTGCCAGCAGTTTAGTGGACAGAAGAACCAATGAGCAGTTCTTC
V gene: TRBV7-2; D gene: .; J gene: TRBJ1-5; clone size: few; CDR3 protein: CASSLRGNQPQHF; CDR3 DNA: TGTGCCAGCAGCTTAAGGGGGAATCAGCCCCAGCATTTT
V gene: TRBV10-3; D gene: TRBD1; J gene: TRBJ2-2; clone size: .; CDR3 protein: CAIGQGNTGELFF; CDR3 DNA: TGTGCCATAGGACAGGGGAACACCGGGGAGCTGTTTTTT
V gene: TRBV7-8; D gene: .; J gene: TRBJ2-4; clone size: .; CDR3 protein: CASSLVPGNDIQYF; CDR3 DNA: TGTGCCAGCAGCTTAGTTCCAGGGAACGACATTCAGTACTTC